One T cell receptor beta chain is described in this entry. This specimen belongs to a study of control samples from healthy donors and cancer patients. This table comes from immunoSEQ multiplex PCR, and its TCRdb copy is limited to in-frame clones, with some not included. The sample consists of under 60,000 clones, roughly 94% of them appearing once. The CDR3 runs to 16 residues. From germline, CDR1 is LGHDT and CDR2 YNNKEL (reference sequence). V shed 4 bases and J shed 5 bases, with 18 bases lying between them. The sequencing input was blood. V and J are TRBV3-1 (or the pseudogene TRBV3-2) and TRBJ2-1; the D gene is possibly TRBD2 (5 bases). This TCR was sampled from a man younger than 40 in good health. Here the CDR3 DNA reads TGTGCCAGCAGCCCCCCCTACGGACTGGCTAACAATGAGCAGTTCTTC. This codes for CASSPPYGLANNEQFF.